The 13 T cell receptor beta chains listed next were all sequenced from one sample in a study of T cells in Graves' hyperthyroidism and ophthalmopathy. The investigators amplified TCR beta CDR3 regions from RNA transcripts. The HTBI set primed first-round TCR CDR3 RT-PCR. MiXCR, run by TCRdb on the multiplex PCR reads, gives a single entry per CDR3 protein. Here the sample spans about 380,000 distinct CDR3 sequences, under 20% being singletons. Sequenced material: blood. The receptors were sampled from a man younger than 35 with Graves' ophthalmopathy.

This clonotype was seen more than once but under ten times. The rearrangement joins TRBV7-3 to TRBJ1-3; no clear D gene. Germline CDR1 and CDR2: SGHTA and FQGTGA. This CDR3 is built from 16 residues. The V and J ends lost 2 bases and 0 bases respectively, with 11 bases between them. The CDR3 region has the DNA TGTGCCAGCAGCTTAGGTCCAGCCTCCTCTGGAAACACCATATATTTT. Its protein is CASSLGPASSGNTIYF.

This sequence joins TRBV28 and TRBJ1-1; D unresolved. Trimming removed 2 bases from V and 0 bases from J, with 10 bases in between. Per the germline V gene, CDR1 is MDHEN and CDR2 is SYDVKM. This CDR3 has 15 amino acids. This CDR3 is CASSLPDTLNTEAFF. CDR3 in DNA: TGTGCCAGCAGTTTACCAGACACCTTGAACACTGAAGCTTTCTTT.

This clonotype was counted at least ten times. V and J are TRBV3-1 and TRBJ1-5; 9 nucleotides match TRBD1. CDR1 LGHDT and CDR2 YNNKEL come from the germline V gene (reference sequence). Trimming at V came to 3 bases and at J to 6 bases, leaving 3 bases not matched to a gene. The CDR3 has 14 residues. CDR3 amino acids: CASSHTGGSQPQHF. CDR3 nucleotides: TGTGCCAGCAGCCACACAGGGGGCTCTCAGCCCCAGCATTTT.

This sequence joins TRBV7-2 and TRBJ2-7; 10 nucleotides align to TRBD2. Germline V CDR1 and CDR2: SGHTA, FQGNSA. The CDR3 has 15 residues. V trimming: 0 bases; J trimming: 2 bases; junction bases outside the gene matches: 1. As DNA, the CDR3 is TGTGCCAGCAGCTTAGCTAGCGGGAGGACCTACGAGCAGTACTTC. This translates into CASSLASGRTYEQYF. The full variable domain, its missing parts supplied by reference TRBV7-2 and TRBJ2-7, is GAGVSQSPSNKVTEKGKDVELRCDPISGHTALYWYRQSLGQGLEFLIYFQGNSAPDKSGLPSDRFSAERTGGSVSTLTIQRTQQEDSAVYLCASSLASGRTYEQYFGPGTRLTVT.

This chain joins TRBV6-5 and TRBJ2-1; D is unclear. The CDR3 length is 14 residues. V lost 2 bases to trimming and J lost 7 bases, with 12 bases between them. CDR1 and CDR2 (germline): MNHEY, SVGAGI. The CDR3 DNA is TGTGCCAGCAGTTACCGTGTAGGGCTTAATGAGCAGTTCTTC. The encoded protein is CASSYRVGLNEQFF.

There are a few counts of this clonotype. V usage is TRBV5-4 and J usage is TRBJ2-3, with a weak D call TRBD2 (5 bases). This CDR3 has 14 amino acids. Trimming removed 1 base at V and 6 bases at J, with 12 bases between. Germline CDR1 reads SGHNT; CDR2 reads YYREEE (reference sequence). The CDR3 coding sequence is TGTGCCAGCAGCTTGCGGGGTTCTAAGGATACGCAGTATTTT. This sequence encodes CASSLRGSKDTQYF.

This clonotype appeared many times. The V call is TRBV9, the J call TRBJ1-2; the D is unclear. V shed 0 bases and J shed 3 bases, with 12 bases lying between them. The germline V gene has CDR1 SGDLS and CDR2 YYNGEE. This CDR3 region has 15 residues. CDR3 sequence reads: CASSVVEYPDYGYTF. The DNA of the CDR3 is TGTGCCAGCAGCGTAGTTGAGTACCCCGACTATGGCTACACCTTC.

The table lists this clonotype with many counts. As DNA, the CDR3 is TGTGCCAGCGTCCAACCCCTATTAATGAACACTGAAGCTTTCTTT. Translation: CASVQPLLMNTEAFF. V gene TRBV6-1 combines with J gene TRBJ1-1; no clear D. Germline V gene data show CDR1 as MNHNS and CDR2 as SASEGT. Between the trimmed V and J ends, which lost 8 bases and 0 bases, there was a span of 16 bases. The CDR3 has 15 amino acids.

This clonotype came up a few times. The gene calls are TRBV18 and TRBJ2-1; D is ambiguous. The CDR3 loop spans 17 amino acids. Trimming cost V 3 bases and J 0 bases, with 15 bases left between them. The germline V gene has CDR1 KGHSH and CDR2 LQKENI. The CDR3 DNA reads as TGTGCCAGCTCACCCCTCCCAGCTTCGAGCTCCTACAATGAGCAGTTCTTC. It codes for CASSPLPASSSYNEQFF.

The V and J genes are TRBV28 and TRBJ1-6; 9 bases map to TRBD1. From germline, CDR1 is MDHEN and CDR2 SYDVKM. The CDR3 consists of 16 residues. V gave up 5 bases and J gave up 10 bases; unmatched junction bases: 12. The CDR3 DNA is TGTGCCAGCAGTCGCCCCGGGACAGGGTTTTTGTCACCCCTCCACTTT. This codes for CASSRPGTGFLSPLHF.

This chain links TRBV12-3 or TRBV12-4 with TRBJ2-1; 8 nucleotides agree with TRBD2. J was trimmed by 0 bases and V by 2 bases; bases with no gene match: 12. The CDR3 is made up of 19 amino acids. CDR3 in amino acids: CASSLNGGALFSSYNEQFF. The CDR3 DNA reads as TGTGCCAGCAGTTTAAACGGGGGGGCCCTTTTTAGCTCCTACAATGAGCAGTTCTTC.

This clonotype was detected only a few times. CDR3: CASSEGRGSDEQYF. In DNA, the CDR3 is TGCGCCAGCAGTGAGGGAAGGGGGTCTGACGAGCAGTACTTC. This rearrangement joins TRBV10-1 to TRBJ2-7, with a weak D call TRBD1 (6 bases). CDR3 length equals 14 residues. The ends were cut back, 2 bases at V and 5 bases at J, with 13 bases in the middle. Germline CDR1 and CDR2: WNHNN and SYGVQD (reference sequence).

The sample holds many counts of this clonotype. V and J are TRBV12-3 or TRBV12-4 and TRBJ2-1; 11 bases are shared with TRBD2. J lost 8 bases, V lost 6 bases, and 9 bases had no gene match. The CDR3 contains 15 residues. The CDR3 DNA reads TGTGCCAGCAGATCACCTAGCGGGGGGTGGGATGAGCAGTTCTTC. The encoded protein is CASRSPSGGWDEQFF.